This T cell receptor beta chain comes out of a study of blood T cell repertoires in COVID-19. Clones were read by immunoSEQ multiplex PCR, and TCRdb kept only the in-frame ones, dropping some. The sample carries 55,000 or so clones, roughly 90% recorded once. This clone was recorded only once. From germline, CDR1 is MGHRA and CDR2 YSYEKL. The CDR3 has 15 residues. Trimming cost V 0 bases and J 5 bases; bases outside gene matches: 6. The sequence came from a man in his forties or fifties with COVID-19, enrolled during active disease. Sequences were obtained from peripheral blood. The rearrangement joins TRBV4-1 to TRBJ1-2, with 7 positions matching TRBD1. The CDR3 region has the DNA TGCGCCAGCAGCCAAGACGACAGGGTGAGGTATGGCTACACCTTC. It translates to CASSQDDRVRYGYTF.